Described below is a single T cell receptor beta chain sequence and its context. Its antigen is currently unknown. Compared with germline, one end of the junction differs, possibly owing to a read error. Using RNA template, CDR3s of TCR alpha and beta were amplified with iRepertoire arm-PCR. TCRdb used MiXCR to reprocess the multiplex PCR reads, holding one entry per CDR3 protein. The sample lists roughly 200,000 distinct CDR3 sequences, around 45% seen once, with 5.2% in the top ten. This specimen belongs to a study of glioma-infiltrating T cells. Study-wide results and caveats: Very few CDR3 sequences were shared between tissue and blood. Tissue-blood divergence was below expectation in non-neoplastic patients, above in gliomas.

From germline, CDR1 is MGHRA and CDR2 YSYEKL. This CDR3 contains 14 residues. The sequenced material came from glioma tissue, nonneoplastic brain tissue, or PBMCs (not recorded which). The TCR sequence derives from a human donor with low-grade glioma or glioblastoma, undergoing nonglioma brain surgery, or in good health (not recorded which). The V call is TRBV4-1, the J call TRBJ2-7; tentatively, D is TRBD2 (5 bases). CDR3 loop: CSSSQDPAGDEQYF. The CDR3 nucleotides are TGCTCCAGCAGCCAAGACCCCGCCGGGGACGAGCAGTACTTC.